This T cell receptor (beta chain) originates from a study of blood T cell repertoires in COVID-19. Study information: Sources were T cells, B-cell-depleted T cells, or PBMCs; the material itself was cDNA or gDNA.

There are a few counts of this clone. How the authors handled the data: From reference gene primer amplification, estimates of nucleated cell counts were derived. The method was immunoSEQ multiplex PCR; TCRdb's version includes in-frame clones alone and lacks a portion of them. Clone size and the V and J calls come from that table; the DNA yielded D and trimming. The sample holds fewer than 300,000 clones, 82% seen once. With 6 bases clipped from V and 4 bases from J, the junction kept 15 bases outside the gene matches. CDR1 and CDR2 from the germline V gene are MDHEN and SYDVKM. The CDR3 covers 17 residues.

This clonotype was obtained from a young woman with acute or convalescent COVID-19. The sample comprised peripheral blood. The chain recombines TRBV28 with TRBJ1-2; 9 positions agree with TRBD1. CDR3 in DNA: TGTGCCAGCAGACATACAGGGGGCACGACCAGCGGCTATGGCTACACCTTC. It specifies CASRHTGGTTSGYGYTF.